What follows are 25 T cell receptor beta chains derived from one specimen sequenced in a study of T-cell reconstitution after alpha-beta-depleted transplantation in children. Preparing the TCRbeta library involved the use of unique molecular identifiers. TCRdb processed the PCR reads anew with MiXCR; each CDR3 protein has one entry. This repertoire shows around 300,000 distinct CDR3 sequences, roughly a tenth found once; its top ten account for 7.5%. The specimen comprised PBMCs, sampled before TCRalphabeta/CD19-depleted stem cell transplant. The receptors derive from a boy under three years old with acute myeloid leukemia, due to receive a stem cell transplant.

The chain carries TRBV12-3 or TRBV12-4 and TRBJ1-6, with D unresolved. With 3 bases removed from V and 3 bases from J, the gap between germline ends came to 9 bases. The CDR3 length is 15 residues. Written as DNA, the CDR3 is TGTGCCAGCAGTTTTGTGGGTCTCTATAATTCACCCCTCCACTTT. It encodes CASSFVGLYNSPLHF.

The chain recombines TRBV28 with TRBJ2-5; 10 nucleotides align to TRBD1. Unmatched junction bases numbered 7, after V lost 8 bases and J lost 4 bases. CDR3 length: 14 amino acids. Germline lookup yields CDR1 MDHEN and CDR2 SYDVKM. CDR3 protein: CASAGTGEGETQYF. The CDR3, as DNA: TGTGCCAGCGCGGGGACAGGGGAGGGAGAGACCCAGTACTTC.

In its sample, this clonotype was seen a few times. This CDR3 is CASSLSGPSNYGYTF. The CDR3 DNA is TGTGCCAGCAGTTTATCTGGACCCTCTAACTATGGCTACACCTTC. The chain combines TRBV12-3 or TRBV12-4 with TRBJ1-2; D is unresolved. V dropped 2 bases and J dropped 0 bases, with 10 bases sitting between them. CDR3 length: 15 amino acids.

At least ten counts were recorded for this clonotype. This chain connects TRBV5-1 to TRBJ1-1; 8 nucleotides match TRBD1. CDR1 SGHRS and CDR2 YFSETQ come from the germline V gene. V trimming: 4 bases; J trimming: 4 bases; junction bases outside the gene matches: 6. The CDR3 sequence is 14 residues long. For the CDR3, the DNA is TGCGCCAGCAGCCAGAGACAGGGGAGCACTGAAGCTTTCTTT. Amino acids: CASSQRQGSTEAFF.

This clonotype appeared many times. The chain recombines TRBV12-3 or TRBV12-4 with TRBJ2-1, with D possibly matching TRBD2 (6 bases). V gave up 7 bases and J gave up 4 bases, with 14 bases separating them. This CDR3 has 14 residues. The CDR3: CASIAGTLYNEQFF. CDR3 coding DNA: TGTGCCAGCATCGCCGGGACTCTTTACAATGAGCAGTTCTTC.

This clonotype was counted ten times or more. J is TRBJ1-1 and V is TRBV20-1, with D possibly being TRBD1 (5 bases). In germline, CDR1 is DFQATT, CDR2 SNEGSKA (reference sequence). The CDR3 contains 13 residues. The V end lost 6 bases, the J end lost 4 bases, and 15 bases lay between the germline ends. CDR3 DNA sequence: TGCAGTGCCCCCGGGACGGCCCTCACTGAAGCTTTCTTT. Protein product: CSAPGTALTEAFF.

This clonotype showed up many times. The gene calls are TRBV11-2 and TRBJ2-1, with D perhaps given as TRBD1 or TRBD2 (6 bases each). Germline V gives CDR1 SGHAT, CDR2 FQNNGV. Trimming cost V 5 bases and J 9 bases, with 14 bases left between them. The CDR3 has 13 amino acids. The DNA for the CDR3 is TGTGCCAGCAGCCTCCCCCCGGGGGCTGAGCAGTTCTTC. Translating gives CASSLPPGAEQFF.

The CDR3 DNA sequence: TGCGCCAGCAGCCAAGATCTAGCGCTACATTCCTACGAGCAGTACTTC. It is translated as CASSQDLALHSYEQYF. The chain joins TRBV4-3 to TRBJ2-7, with D possibly being TRBD2 (6 bases). The CDR3 totals 16 residues. Trimming took 0 bases from V and 1 from J, leaving 13 bases between them. Germline CDR1 and CDR2: LGHNA and YSLEER.

CDR3 in DNA: TGTGCCAGCAGCCAAAGCGACAGGGGTCAGCCCCAGCATTTT. Encoded protein: CASSQSDRGQPQHF. The chain carries TRBV3-1 and TRBJ1-5, with 8 nucleotides matching TRBD1. Germline V gene sequence: CDR1 LGHDT, CDR2 YNNKEL (reference sequence). Trimming took 2 bases from V and 6 from J; bases not matched to a gene: 3. The CDR3 sequence is 14 residues long.

This clonotype was seen at least ten times. V is TRBV4-3 and J is TRBJ1-2, with 7 bases lining up with TRBD1. J was trimmed by 2 bases and V by 1 base; bases with no gene match: 10. The CDR3 contains 17 residues. CDR1 is LGHNA, CDR2 YSLEER, per germline. The CDR3 loop is CASSQVRQGWRNYGYTF. The CDR3 DNA reads as TGCGCCAGCAGCCAAGTGCGACAGGGTTGGCGGAACTATGGCTACACCTTC.

The V call is TRBV20-1, the J call TRBJ2-1; TRBD2 matches 10 bases. V was pared by 0 bases and J by 6 bases, with 5 bases of the junction left unmatched. This CDR3 region has 15 residues. Germline V CDR1 and CDR2: DFQATT, SNEGSKA (reference sequence). Written as DNA, the CDR3 is TGCAGTGCTAGAGACTTCAAGCGGGAGGGCAATGAGCAGTTCTTC. Its protein product is CSARDFKREGNEQFF.

This clonotype was found many times. The chain has TRBV12-3 or TRBV12-4 and TRBJ2-7; possibly TRBD2 for D (5 bases). The CDR3 runs to 14 residues. Trimming cost V 3 bases and J 4 bases, with 13 bases left between them. CDR3 DNA sequence: TGTGCCAGCAGTTTGACCGGGGTAGGGTACGAGCAGTACTTC. Translation gives CASSLTGVGYEQYF.

This clonotype was seen many times. The rearrangement joins TRBV5-1 to TRBJ2-3, with TRBD2 matching over 8 bases. Germline CDR1 is SGHRS and CDR2 is YFSETQ. With V trimmed by 4 bases and J by 0 bases, 7 bases remained unmatched. The CDR3 runs to 16 residues. The CDR3 reads CASSRWTSPSTDTQYF. The CDR3 DNA reads as TGCGCCAGCAGCCGCTGGACTAGCCCAAGCACAGATACGCAGTATTTT.

This clonotype occurred many times. The chain's CDR3 is CASSLSGSPYEQYF. The CDR3, as DNA: TGTGCCAGCAGTTTATCCGGCAGTCCTTACGAGCAGTACTTC. V and J are TRBV27 and TRBJ2-7, with unresolved D. Germline CDR1 MNHEY, CDR2 SMNVEV (reference sequence). Between the trimmed V and J ends, which lost 0 bases and 4 bases, there was a span of 10 bases. CDR3 length: 14 amino acids.

A remark on this clonotype: A much larger clone is a single base away; this may be a read error. This chain uses TRBV18 with TRBJ2-2, with D unresolved. CDR1 is KGHSH and CDR2 is LQKENI in the germline V gene. Trimming left V 0 bases short and J 5 bases short, with 10 bases between. The CDR3 sequence is 15 residues long. The chain's CDR3 is CASSPPTLVTGELFF. The DNA of the CDR3 is TGTGCCAGCTCACCACCGACCCTCGTGACCGGGGAGCTGTTTTTT. Full variable domain (missing parts from reference TRBV18 and TRBJ2-2): NAGVMQNPRHLVRRRGQEARLRCSPMKGHSHVYWYRQLPEEGLKFMVYLQKENIIDESGMPKERFSAEFPKEGPSILRIQQVVRGDSAAYFCASSPPTLVTGELFFGEGSRLTVL.

This clonotype was detected only once. A read error is possible here, since a much larger clone lies one base away. CDR3 sequence (DNA): TGTGCCAGCAGCCCTCGGACAGTCAATGAAAACCTGTTTTTT. Protein sequence: CASSPRTVNENLFF. The V call is TRBV7-9, the J call TRBJ1-4; maybe TRBD1 (6 bases). Germline assignment: CDR1 SEHNR and CDR2 FQNEAQ (reference sequence). The CDR3 is 14 amino acids.

The rearrangement uses TRBV28 and TRBJ1-1; no clear D. The CDR3 runs 13 residues. Per germline, CDR1 MDHEN and CDR2 SYDVKM. Deletions cut 6 bases from V and 10 bases from J, with 18 bases between. The CDR3 DNA is TGTGCCAGCAGACTCCCGGCGTCAAGTGGAGCTTTCTTT. It specifies CASRLPASSGAFF.

This clonotype was detected many times. This chain connects TRBV20-1 to TRBJ2-3; TRBD2 might be the D (5 bases). V was cut by 0 bases and J by 4 bases, with 11 bases left in between. Germline CDR1 is DFQATT and CDR2 is SNEGSKA (reference sequence). The CDR3 contains 14 residues. CDR3 DNA: TGCAGTGCTAGAGACTACCCGGAGGCAGATACGCAGTATTTT. This translates into CSARDYPEADTQYF.

Many counts were recorded for this clonotype. V usage is TRBV5-1 and J usage is TRBJ1-5; D is undetermined. Germline CDR1 reads SGHRS; CDR2 reads YFSETQ. Trimming left V 0 bases short and J 2 bases short, with 12 bases between. The CDR3 contains 16 residues. This CDR3 reads CASSLGGPWGNQPQHF. DNA for the CDR3: TGCGCCAGCAGCTTGGGTGGTCCCTGGGGCAATCAGCCCCAGCATTTT.

This clonotype has at least ten counts. The chain has TRBV9 and TRBJ1-2, with 11 bases lining up with TRBD1. V shed 2 bases, J shed 4 bases, and the junction held 7 bases outside the gene matches. The CDR3 is made up of 16 amino acids. Germline lookup yields CDR1 SGDLS and CDR2 YYNGEE. The CDR3 DNA reads as TGTGCCAGCAGCGTCCGGACAGGGGGCGCGGGCTATGGCTACACCTTC. Amino acid sequence: CASSVRTGGAGYGYTF.

Ten or more counts support this clonotype. V is TRBV5-1 and J is TRBJ2-1; 9 positions match TRBD2. V was pared by 4 bases and J by 8 bases, with 13 bases of the junction left unmatched. The V gene's germline CDR1 is SGHRS and CDR2 YFSETQ. The CDR3 is 16 amino acids. In DNA form, the CDR3 reads TGCGCCAGCAGCCTAGGACGGCGGGGGGGGTTGGATGAGCAGTTCTTC. Protein sequence: CASSLGRRGGLDEQFF.

In this sample, this clonotype turned up a few times. V usage is TRBV5-4 and J usage is TRBJ2-5, with a weak D call TRBD2 (5 bases). The V gene's germline CDR1 is SGHNT and CDR2 YYREEE (reference sequence). CDR3 size: 16 residues. V shed 3 bases and J shed 3 bases, with 18 bases lying between them. The CDR3 sequence: CASSSPGSGYKETQYF. In DNA form, the CDR3 reads TGTGCCAGCAGCTCCCCGGGGAGCGGCTACAAAGAGACCCAGTACTTC.

This clonotype was detected many times. V is TRBV18 and J is TRBJ1-5; TRBD1 might be the D (5 bases). Germline V CDR1 and CDR2: KGHSH, LQKENI. Trimming cost V 3 bases and J 2 bases, with 14 bases left between them. This CDR3 is 16 amino acids long. CDR3 region: CASSPGGGARNQPQHF. DNA for the CDR3: TGTGCCAGCTCACCCGGAGGAGGGGCCCGCAATCAGCCCCAGCATTTT. Looking up the rest from reference TRBV18 and TRBJ1-5 gives the full variable domain: NAGVMQNPRHLVRRRGQEARLRCSPMKGHSHVYWYRQLPEEGLKFMVYLQKENIIDESGMPKERFSAEFPKEGPSILRIQQVVRGDSAAYFCASSPGGGARNQPQHFGDGTRLSIL.

This clonotype was counted at least ten times. The rearrangement joins TRBV28 to TRBJ2-5, with no clear D. The CDR3 extends over 15 amino acids. The germline V gene has CDR1 MDHEN and CDR2 SYDVKM. Trimming shortened V by 6 bases and J by 1 base, and 15 bases separated the two germline ends. The CDR3 protein is CASSLPALGQETQYF. The CDR3 DNA reads TGTGCCAGCAGCCTGCCGGCACTGGGCCAAGAGACCCAGTACTTC.

The table lists this clonotype with many counts. The chain joins TRBV7-3 to TRBJ1-1; D ambiguous. Trimming removed 1 base at V and 1 base at J, with 4 bases between. The CDR3 runs 13 residues. Per germline, CDR1 SGHTA and CDR2 FQGTGA. DNA of the CDR3: TGTGCCAGCAGCTTAAGCAGGAACACTGAAGCTTTCTTT. This translates into CASSLSRNTEAFF.